A single sample is the source of the 24 T cell receptor beta chains below, sequenced in a study of T cell responses to AZD1222 COVID-19 vaccine. TCRdb's table, derived via immunoSEQ multiplex PCR, lists solely in-frame clones and lacks some. The top ten clones hold under 3.5% of a sample with approximately 140,000 clones, approximately 88% of them seen once. The sequenced sample was peripheral blood, obtained on day 0 of AZD1222 vaccination. Receptor source: an adult in good health.

The chain joins TRBV7-6 to TRBJ2-3; 13 bases fit TRBD2. The CDR3 length is 18 residues. Trimming cost V 2 bases and J 8 bases; bases outside gene matches: 13. Germline CDR1 reads SGHVS; CDR2 reads FNYEAQ. Written as DNA, the CDR3 is TGTGCCAGCAGCTTATTGGCCGGAGGACTAGCGGGAGCAGGTACGCAGTATTTT. Translated, it gives CASSLLAGGLAGAGTQYF.

The chain has TRBV28 and TRBJ2-6, with 8 bases aligning to TRBD1. The junction had 11 bases not matched to a gene; V was cut back by 5 bases and J by 2 bases. CDR1 is MDHEN and CDR2 is SYDVKM in the germline V gene. This CDR3 spans 18 amino acids. CDR3 nucleotide sequence: TGTGCCAGCAGTCCCCGCAGGGGGCATCGTACTGGGGCCAACGTCCTGACTTTC. Encoded protein: CASSPRRGHRTGANVLTF.

The chain employs TRBV18 and TRBJ2-3; D perhaps matches TRBD2 (6 bases). Germline loops: CDR1 KGHSH, CDR2 LQKENI. The CDR3 is made up of 18 amino acids. The V end lost 2 bases, the J end lost 0 bases, and 18 bases lay between the germline ends. This chain's CDR3 is CASSPGAEGSPSTDTQYF. CDR3 nucleotides: TGTGCCAGCTCACCAGGGGCGGAGGGGAGCCCTAGCACAGATACGCAGTATTTT.

The chain joins TRBV3-1 (or the pseudogene TRBV3-2) to TRBJ1-2; TRBD1 might be the D (5 bases). The germline gives CDR1 LGHDT, CDR2 YNNKEL (reference sequence). The CDR3 has 15 residues. The V gene lost 4 bases and the J gene lost 0 bases, with 12 bases spanning the gap. CDR3: CASSPSRQPNYGYTF. DNA for the CDR3: TGTGCCAGCAGCCCAAGTCGACAGCCTAACTATGGCTACACCTTC.

The V call is TRBV4-3, the J call TRBJ2-1; 7 bases line up with TRBD1. With V trimmed by 3 bases and J by 8 bases, 7 bases remained unmatched. The CDR3 covers 14 residues. Germline V lookup: CDR1 LGHNA, CDR2 YSLEER. CDR3 residues: CASSQTGFADEQFF. Written as DNA, the CDR3 is TGCGCCAGCAGCCAGACAGGGTTCGCCGATGAGCAGTTCTTC.

This chain links TRBV7-9 with TRBJ2-2, with D possibly matching TRBD2 (7 bases). This CDR3 region has 15 residues. Germline assignment: CDR1 SEHNR and CDR2 FQNEAQ (reference sequence). With 4 bases removed from V and 4 bases from J, the gap between germline ends came to 13 bases. The CDR3 coding sequence is TGTGCCAGCAGCTCCCGCGGGGGCCCCACCGGGGAGCTGTTTTTT. It translates to CASSSRGGPTGELFF.

The CDR3 bases are TGCGCCAGCAGTCAACGCAAATATAGCAATCAGCCCCAGCATTTT. The encoded protein is CASSQRKYSNQPQHF. The chain couples TRBV23-1 to TRBJ1-5, with D unresolved. TRBV23-1 is given ORF status, its function remaining uncertain. V shed 2 bases and J shed 0 bases, with 8 bases lying between them. CDR3 size: 15 residues.

The rearrangement joins TRBV6-2 or TRBV6-3 to TRBJ2-2; D possibly corresponds to TRBD1 (5 bases). Germline CDR1 MNHEY, CDR2 SVGEGT. V shed 2 bases and J shed 8 bases, with 12 bases lying between them. CDR3 length: 14 residues. The CDR3 nucleotides are TGTGCCAGCAGTTACCCCACAGGAAGGGGGGAGCTGTTTTTT. Its protein is CASSYPTGRGELFF.

The rearrangement links TRBV19 to TRBJ2-3; TRBD2 matches at 8 bases. This CDR3 has 17 residues. Germline V gene lookup returns CDR1 LNHDA and CDR2 SQIVND (reference sequence). V shed 5 bases and J 0 bases; nucleotides not matched to a gene: 10. The CDR3 spells CASSPDTSGFSTDTQYF. CDR3 coding DNA: TGTGCCAGTAGTCCCGACACTAGCGGCTTTAGCACAGATACGCAGTATTTT.

The J gene is TRBJ2-7, the V gene TRBV10-3; D not resolved. CDR1 is ENHRY, CDR2 SYGVKD, per germline. Trimming shortened V by 5 bases and J by 4 bases, and 15 bases separated the two germline ends. This CDR3 has 14 amino acids. CDR3 sequence (DNA): TGTGCCATCAGTCGAGGCTCCGGAGAGTACGAGCAGTACTTC. Its protein product is CAISRGSGEYEQYF.

V is TRBV12-3 or TRBV12-4 and J is TRBJ1-2, with D tentatively TRBD1 (6 bases). CDR3 length: 12 amino acids. The germline V and J ends were trimmed by 2 bases and 8 bases, with 9 bases remaining between them. The CDR3 sequence: CASSLWGAGYTF. CDR3 nucleotide sequence: TGTGCCAGCAGTTTATGGGGGGCGGGCTACACCTTC.

V and J are TRBV7-2 and TRBJ1-2; maybe TRBD1 (6 bases). V was cut by 4 bases and J by 1 base, with 16 bases left in between. The length of the CDR3 is 16 residues. The germline CDR1 and CDR2 sequences are SGHTA and FQGNSA. As DNA, the CDR3 is TGTGCCAGCAGCTCCCAGGGGTTAGGGGTTAACTATGGCTACACCTTC. It translates to CASSSQGLGVNYGYTF.

The genes are TRBV12-3 or TRBV12-4 and TRBJ1-2; D is undetermined. The CDR3 spans 13 residues. V gave up 6 bases and J gave up 1 base, with 9 bases separating them. CDR3 DNA sequence: TGTGCCAGCAGGAGACCTAATAACTATGGCTACACCTTC. Its protein is CASRRPNNYGYTF.

The chain employs TRBV19 and TRBJ1-5, with 7 bases that match TRBD1. CDR1 and CDR2 from the germline V gene are LNHDA and SQIVND (reference sequence). V gave up 6 bases and J gave up 4 bases; unmatched junction bases: 6. The CDR3 has 14 residues. The CDR3 protein is CASSWDSRNQPQHF. Here the CDR3 DNA reads TGTGCCAGTAGCTGGGACAGCAGGAATCAGCCCCAGCATTTT.

V gene TRBV5-6 combines with J gene TRBJ1-1; 7 bases map to TRBD1. Germline-derived CDR1 and CDR2 are SGHDT and YYEEEE. This CDR3 has 14 residues. The trim removed 2 bases at V and 4 bases at J, leaving 5 bases unmatched. The CDR3 protein is CASSLRTGGTEAFF. The DNA of the CDR3 is TGTGCCAGCAGCTTACGGACAGGAGGCACTGAAGCTTTCTTT.

This clone was detected only a few times. CDR3 coding DNA: TGTGCCAGCAGCGACGCGGGACTAGTCTCCTACGAGCAGTACTTC. Translation: CASSDAGLVSYEQYF. This chain joins TRBV6-5 and TRBJ2-7; 8 positions match TRBD2. Germline assignment: CDR1 MNHEY and CDR2 SVGAGI. The CDR3 loop spans 15 amino acids. V lost 6 bases, J lost 0 bases, and 7 bases stayed unmatched.

V and J are TRBV7-2 and TRBJ2-2, with 9 bases matching TRBD1. The germline V gene has CDR1 SGHTA and CDR2 FQGNSA. The CDR3 has 15 amino acids. The ends lost 7 bases at V and 4 bases at J; junction bases unmatched: 7. The CDR3 sequence: CASTRDRVGTGELFF. The CDR3 DNA follows: TGTGCCAGCACCCGGGACAGGGTGGGCACCGGGGAGCTGTTTTTT. Variable domain in full (rest from reference TRBV7-2 and TRBJ2-2): GAGVSQSPSNKVTEKGKDVELRCDPISGHTALYWYRQSLGQGLEFLIYFQGNSAPDKSGLPSDRFSAERTGGSVSTLTIQRTQQEDSAVYLCASTRDRVGTGELFFGEGSRLTVL.

In this sample, this clone turned up a few times. This chain connects TRBV2 to TRBJ1-1; no firm D call. The CDR3 runs to 13 residues. Germline V lookup: CDR1 SNHLY, CDR2 FYNNEI. Trimming took off 8 bases at V and 1 base at J, with 11 bases between the two ends. The CDR3 sequence is CASCPGRNTEAFF. CDR3 bases: TGTGCCAGCTGCCCGGGAAGGAACACTGAAGCTTTCTTT.

This clone was found a few times. The chain joins TRBV7-2 to TRBJ2-3; no reliable D call. CDR3 length: 12 amino acids. The germline gives CDR1 SGHTA, CDR2 FQGNSA. V lost 4 bases to trimming and J lost 2 bases, with 4 bases between them. This chain's CDR3 is CASSSYTDTQYF. CDR3 in DNA: TGTGCCAGCAGCTCCTACACAGATACGCAGTATTTT.

The V and J genes are TRBV6-5 and TRBJ2-2; D not resolved. CDR3 length: 15 residues. Trimming stripped 7 bases from V and 1 base from J, with 13 bases between. Germline CDR1 MNHEY, CDR2 SVGAGI. The CDR3 DNA is TGTGCCAGCAACCCAGATCCGGGGAACACCGGGGAGCTGTTTTTT. As protein: CASNPDPGNTGELFF.

The rearrangement joins TRBV15 to TRBJ2-7, with D perhaps TRBD2 (5 bases). Trimming took off 0 bases at V and 4 bases at J, with 10 bases between the two ends. Germline-derived CDR1 and CDR2 are LNHNV and YYDKDF (reference sequence). The length of the CDR3 is 14 residues. The CDR3 DNA reads TGTGCCACCAGCAGAGATGGAGGCTCTTACGAGCAGTACTTC. Protein product: CATSRDGGSYEQYF.

The chain couples TRBV19 to TRBJ1-1; TRBD1 matches at 7 bases. The CDR3 is 13 residues long. Germline CDR1 reads LNHDA; CDR2 reads SQIVND (reference sequence). The trim removed 4 bases at V and 7 bases at J, leaving 6 bases unmatched. The CDR3 coding sequence is TGTGCCAGTAGTACGGGACAGTACGATGAAGCTTTCTTT. It yields the protein CASSTGQYDEAFF. The whole variable domain, remainder taken from reference TRBV19 and TRBJ1-1, is DGGITQSPKYLFRKEGQNVTLSCEQNLNHDAMYWYRQDPGQGLRLIYYSQIVNDFQKGDIAEGYSVSREKKESFPLTVTSAQKNPTAFYLCASSTGQYDEAFFGQGTRLTVV.

The chain couples TRBV7-2 to TRBJ2-1, with 9 bases identical to TRBD2. The CDR3 sequence is 16 residues long. After removal of 4 bases from V and 1 base from J, the junction contained 5 bases not matched to a gene. Germline-derived CDR1 and CDR2 are SGHTA and FQGNSA. CDR3 region: CASSSPRGGSYNEQFF. For the CDR3, the DNA is TGTGCCAGCAGCTCTCCGCGGGGGGGGTCCTACAATGAGCAGTTCTTC.

This chain joins TRBV18 and TRBJ1-1; tentative D call: TRBD1 (5 bases). The germline CDR1 and CDR2 sequences are KGHSH and LQKENI. V shed 4 bases and J shed 1 base, with 10 bases lying between them. This CDR3 region has 14 residues. CDR3 in amino acids: CASSLQGGNTEAFF. CDR3 bases: TGTGCCAGCTCACTCCAGGGTGGGAACACTGAAGCTTTCTTT.